The rows below give T cell receptor beta chains drawn from one sample of a study of T-cell reconstitution after alpha-beta-depleted transplantation in children. MiXCR, applied by TCRdb to the PCR reads, yields one record per CDR3 protein. Here the sample spans hundreds of thousands of distinct CDR3 sequences, 16% being singletons. The source material was PBMCs from the stem cell graft donor, sampled from the stem cell graft. Receptors originate from a human donor who donated a stem cell graft to a child with acute myeloid leukemia. CDR3s include the opening cysteine and the closing phenylalanine or tryptophan. A D gene is named only where the DNA matches it firmly. Part of the rows lack a size; the others show once, few, many or a class for expanded clones.

abundance: many
j_gene: TRBJ2-5
v_gene: TRBV7-8
d_gene: NA
CDR3aa: CASSLEDQETQYF
CDR3nt: TGTGCCAGCAGCTTAGAGGACCAAGAGACCCAGTACTTC

abundance: NA
j_gene: TRBJ2-3
v_gene: TRBV29-1
d_gene: TRBD1
CDR3aa: CSDGQGKDTQYF
CDR3nt: TGCAGCGACGGACAGGGGAAAGATACGCAGTATTTT

abundance: NA
j_gene: TRBJ2-2
v_gene: TRBV20-1
d_gene: NA
CDR3aa: CSARGPIGELFF
CDR3nt: TGCAGTGCTAGAGGTCCTATCGGGGAGCTGTTTTTT

abundance: many
j_gene: TRBJ2-5
v_gene: TRBV29-1
d_gene: NA
CDR3aa: CSVVRANQETQYF
CDR3nt: TGCAGCGTTGTCAGGGCCAACCAAGAGACCCAGTACTTC

abundance: many
j_gene: TRBJ2-5
v_gene: TRBV27
d_gene: NA
CDR3aa: CASSLSYRGMVETQYF
CDR3nt: TGTGCCAGCAGTTTATCTTATCGGGGGATGGTGGAGACCCAGTACTTC

abundance: many
j_gene: TRBJ2-7
v_gene: TRBV4-3
d_gene: NA
CDR3aa: CASSQDLDILAYEQYF
CDR3nt: TGCGCCAGCAGCCAAGATCTTGACATACTAGCCTACGAGCAGTACTTC

abundance: many
j_gene: TRBJ2-4
v_gene: TRBV6-5
d_gene: TRBD1
CDR3aa: CASSLQGDIQYF
CDR3nt: TGTGCCAGCAGTCTACAGGGGGACATTCAGTACTTC

abundance: many
j_gene: TRBJ1-2
v_gene: TRBV10-3
d_gene: NA
CDR3aa: CAISELSSQVPNYGYTF
CDR3nt: TGTGCCATCAGTGAGCTCTCCTCACAGGTCCCTAACTATGGCTACACCTTC

abundance: NA
j_gene: TRBJ2-1
v_gene: TRBV7-3
d_gene: TRBD1
CDR3aa: CASSFPGTGQNDQFF
CDR3nt: TGTGCCAGCAGCTTTCCGGGGACAGGGCAAAATGACCAGTTCTTC

abundance: NA
j_gene: TRBJ2-3
v_gene: TRBV12-3/TRBV12-4
d_gene: TRBD1
CDR3aa: CASRATGGTSTDTQYF
CDR3nt: TGTGCCAGCAGGGCGACAGGGGGGACTAGCACAGATACGCAGTATTTT

abundance: many
j_gene: TRBJ2-1
v_gene: TRBV12-3/TRBV12-4
d_gene: NA
CDR3aa: CASSLMDEQFF
CDR3nt: TGTGCCAGCAGTTTAATGGATGAGCAGTTCTTC

abundance: many
j_gene: TRBJ2-5
v_gene: TRBV20-1
d_gene: NA
CDR3aa: CSARALFQETQYF
CDR3nt: TGCAGTGCTAGGGCACTATTCCAAGAGACCCAGTACTTC

abundance: NA
j_gene: TRBJ2-6
v_gene: TRBV24-1
d_gene: TRBD1
CDR3aa: CATSAQGATGANVLTF
CDR3nt: TGTGCCACCAGTGCACAGGGGGCGACTGGGGCCAACGTCCTGACTTTC

abundance: few
j_gene: TRBJ1-4
v_gene: TRBV7-9
d_gene: NA
CDR3aa: CASSLSQNEKLFF
CDR3nt: TGTGCCAGCAGCTTGTCTCAAAATGAAAAACTGTTTTTT

abundance: NA
j_gene: TRBJ2-1
v_gene: TRBV3-1
d_gene: NA
CDR3aa: CASSQGVDAMEQFF
CDR3nt: TGTGCCAGCAGCCAAGGGGTCGACGCGATGGAGCAGTTCTTC

abundance: few
j_gene: TRBJ1-5
v_gene: TRBV12-3/TRBV12-4
d_gene: NA
CDR3aa: CASSFTSGDLPQHF
CDR3nt: TGTGCCAGCAGTTTCACCTCCGGGGACTTGCCCCAGCATTTT

abundance: many
j_gene: TRBJ1-1
v_gene: TRBV20-1
d_gene: TRBD1
CDR3aa: CSARNKQGRNTEAFF
CDR3nt: TGCAGTGCTAGGAACAAACAGGGGAGGAACACTGAAGCTTTCTTT

abundance: NA
j_gene: TRBJ1-5
v_gene: TRBV7-2
d_gene: NA
CDR3aa: CASSLEVGGLGQPQHF
CDR3nt: TGTGCCAGCAGCTTAGAGGTTGGGGGGTTAGGACAGCCCCAGCATTTT

abundance: many
j_gene: TRBJ2-1
v_gene: TRBV29-1
d_gene: TRBD2
CDR3aa: CSVVSGGADEQFF
CDR3nt: TGCAGCGTTGTTAGCGGGGGGGCTGATGAGCAGTTCTTC

abundance: many
j_gene: TRBJ2-3
v_gene: TRBV29-1
d_gene: TRBD2
CDR3aa: CSVTGLAGGTDTQYF
CDR3nt: TGCAGCGTCACCGGCCTAGCGGGGGGCACAGATACGCAGTATTTT

abundance: many
j_gene: TRBJ2-1
v_gene: TRBV29-1
d_gene: TRBD1
CDR3aa: CSVGTGTYNEQFF
CDR3nt: TGCAGCGTTGGGACAGGGACCTACAATGAGCAGTTCTTC

abundance: NA
j_gene: TRBJ1-1
v_gene: TRBV6-6
d_gene: NA
CDR3aa: CASILTGNTEAFF
CDR3nt: TGTGCCAGCATTCTCACAGGGAACACTGAAGCTTTCTTT

abundance: few
j_gene: TRBJ1-2
v_gene: TRBV29-1
d_gene: TRBD1
CDR3aa: CSVEEPDRADGYTF
CDR3nt: TGCAGCGTTGAAGAGCCGGACAGGGCGGATGGCTACACCTTC

abundance: many
j_gene: TRBJ1-5
v_gene: TRBV12-3/TRBV12-4
d_gene: NA
CDR3aa: CASSLEQGNNQPQHF
CDR3nt: TGTGCCAGCAGTTTAGAGCAGGGAAACAATCAGCCCCAGCATTTT

abundance: many
j_gene: TRBJ1-1
v_gene: TRBV12-3/TRBV12-4
d_gene: NA
CDR3aa: CASIPTRVGTEAFF
CDR3nt: TGTGCCAGCATACCTACAAGGGTCGGCACTGAAGCTTTCTTT

abundance: NA
j_gene: TRBJ2-7
v_gene: TRBV7-9
d_gene: NA
CDR3aa: CASSAGQGFEQYF
CDR3nt: TGTGCCAGCAGCGCGGGGCAGGGATTCGAGCAGTACTTC

abundance: NA
j_gene: TRBJ2-1
v_gene: TRBV7-2
d_gene: TRBD2
CDR3aa: CASSSTERGGRNEQFF
CDR3nt: TGTGCCAGCAGCTCCACTGAGCGGGGGGGCAGGAATGAGCAGTTCTTC

abundance: NA
j_gene: TRBJ1-1
v_gene: TRBV30
d_gene: NA
CDR3aa: CAWRQGTEAFF
CDR3nt: TGTGCCTGGAGGCAGGGCACTGAAGCTTTCTTT

abundance: many
j_gene: TRBJ2-5
v_gene: TRBV20-1
d_gene: NA
CDR3aa: CSAVARRAGFGQETQYF
CDR3nt: TGCAGTGCAGTCGCCCGAAGGGCAGGATTTGGCCAAGAGACCCAGTACTTC

abundance: NA
j_gene: TRBJ1-5
v_gene: TRBV20-1
d_gene: NA
CDR3aa: CSARDARIGNQPQHF
CDR3nt: TGCAGTGCTAGAGATGCCAGGATAGGAAATCAGCCCCAGCATTTT

abundance: few
j_gene: TRBJ1-6
v_gene: TRBV12-3/TRBV12-4
d_gene: TRBD1
CDR3aa: CASSSRGQGNTSPLHF
CDR3nt: TGTGCCAGCAGTTCCCGAGGACAGGGGAATACCTCACCCCTCCACTTT

abundance: many
j_gene: TRBJ1-3
v_gene: TRBV20-1
d_gene: TRBD1
CDR3aa: CSARGQGPLDTIYF
CDR3nt: TGCAGTGCTAGAGGACAGGGTCCACTGGACACCATATATTTT

abundance: few
j_gene: TRBJ2-3
v_gene: TRBV20-1
d_gene: TRBD2
CDR3aa: CSAKPLAGGPVPRDTQYF
CDR3nt: TGCAGTGCCAAGCCGCTAGCGGGGGGGCCGGTCCCCAGGGATACGCAGTATTTT

abundance: many
j_gene: TRBJ1-2
v_gene: TRBV7-2
d_gene: TRBD1
CDR3aa: CASSLDRDGYTF
CDR3nt: TGCGCCAGCAGCTTGGACAGGGATGGCTACACCTTC

abundance: NA
j_gene: TRBJ1-5
v_gene: TRBV24-1
d_gene: TRBD1
CDR3aa: CATSDRANQPQHF
CDR3nt: TGTGCCACCAGCGACAGGGCTAATCAGCCCCAGCATTTT

abundance: NA
j_gene: TRBJ2-2
v_gene: TRBV12-3/TRBV12-4
d_gene: NA
CDR3aa: CASSPWGTGELFF
CDR3nt: TGTGCCAGCAGTCCCTGGGGCACCGGGGAGCTGTTTTTT

abundance: few
j_gene: TRBJ1-1
v_gene: TRBV5-1
d_gene: NA
CDR3aa: CASSLLPSSPNTEAFF
CDR3nt: TGCGCCAGCAGCTTGCTCCCCAGCTCGCCGAACACTGAAGCTTTCTTT

abundance: NA
j_gene: TRBJ1-2
v_gene: TRBV4-1
d_gene: NA
CDR3aa: CASSQDNGGYTF
CDR3nt: TGCGCCAGCAGCCAAGATAATGGTGGCTACACCTTC

abundance: few
j_gene: TRBJ2-7
v_gene: TRBV5-1
d_gene: TRBD1
CDR3aa: CASSLQGSGHEQYF
CDR3nt: TGCGCCAGCAGCTTACAGGGGAGCGGCCACGAGCAGTACTTC

abundance: many
j_gene: TRBJ2-1
v_gene: TRBV7-3
d_gene: NA
CDR3aa: CASSSDVEQFF
CDR3nt: TGTGCCAGCAGCTCGGACGTCGAGCAGTTCTTC

abundance: many
j_gene: TRBJ2-3
v_gene: TRBV15
d_gene: NA
CDR3aa: CATSSLSGSTDTQYF
CDR3nt: TGTGCCACCAGCAGCTTGAGCGGGAGCACAGATACGCAGTATTTT

abundance: many
j_gene: TRBJ1-1
v_gene: TRBV20-1
d_gene: NA
CDR3aa: CSAPAGVTMNTEAFF
CDR3nt: TGCAGTGCTCCGGCGGGGGTTACTATGAACACTGAAGCTTTCTTT